The 10 T cell receptor beta chains below were found in one sample sequenced in a study of blood T cell repertoires in COVID-19. Sequenced by immunoSEQ multiplex PCR; TCRdb stores in-frame clones only, minus some. The data show approximately 440,000 clones, about nine tenths seen once. Sequences were obtained from PBMCs or T cells enriched from blood (not recorded which). These receptors all come from a woman aged 18-30 years who had recovered from COVID-19.

This chain links TRBV6-6 with TRBJ1-6, with D possibly TRBD1 on 5 matching bases. The V gene lost 5 bases and the J gene lost 10 bases, with 9 bases spanning the gap. CDR1 is MNHNY, CDR2 SVGAGI, per germline (reference sequence). The CDR3 contains 12 residues. This CDR3 reads CASSAQGSPLHF. The CDR3 DNA reads TGTGCCAGCAGTGCTCAGGGCTCACCCCTCCACTTT.

The rearrangement joins TRBV27 to TRBJ1-5, with a possible D match to TRBD1 (5 bases). The CDR3 is made up of 14 amino acids. Between the trimmed V and J ends, which lost 3 bases and 3 bases, there was a span of 9 bases. CDR1 is MNHEY and CDR2 is SMNVEV in the germline V gene (reference sequence). CDR3 residues: CASSLGQYNQPQHF. The CDR3 DNA sequence: TGTGCCAGCAGTTTGGGGCAGTACAATCAGCCCCAGCATTTT.

The CDR3 DNA reads TGTGCCAGCCTACTAGACAAAGAGCCCCAGCATTTT. Translating it yields CASLLDKEPQHF. This chain connects TRBV6-5 to TRBJ1-5; D ambiguous. Germline values: CDR1 MNHEY, CDR2 SVGAGI. Between the trimmed V and J ends, which lost 8 bases and 8 bases, there was a span of 13 bases. The CDR3 is 12 amino acids.

The chain joins TRBV25-1 to TRBJ2-1, with TRBD2 matching over 11 bases. Germline CDR1 and CDR2: MGHDK and SYGVNS. This CDR3 region has 18 residues. Trimming at V came to 3 bases and at J to 3 bases, leaving 10 bases not matched to a gene. DNA of the CDR3: TGTGCCAGCAGTGACCTCCTCGGGCTAGCGGGGGGCTACAATGAGCAGTTCTTC. It encodes CASSDLLGLAGGYNEQFF.

The gene calls are TRBV6-5 and TRBJ2-7, with 7 positions matching TRBD1. The junction had 9 bases not matched to a gene; V was cut back by 7 bases and J by 6 bases. CDR1 is MNHEY and CDR2 is SVGAGI in the germline V gene. The CDR3 runs to 13 residues. CDR3 coding DNA: TGTGCCAGCAAGGGGGCCTCGAGCTTCGAGCAGTACTTC. It encodes CASKGASSFEQYF.

The chain links TRBV7-3 to TRBJ2-7; D not certain. The CDR3 sequence is 10 residues long. CDR1 and CDR2 from the germline V gene are SGHTA and FQGTGA. V dropped 2 bases and J dropped 7 bases, with 3 bases sitting between them. The CDR3 protein is CASSLHEQYF. CDR3 nucleotide sequence: TGTGCCAGCAGCTTACATGAGCAGTACTTC.

About this clone itself: At one of its ends the junction is not consistent with the germline gene, which may arise from a read error. The chain recombines TRBV7-9 with TRBJ1-1, with D unresolved. In germline, CDR1 is SEHNR, CDR2 FQNEAQ (reference sequence). The CDR3 is 13 residues long. CDR3 region: CASSLAKNTEAFF. In DNA, the CDR3 is TGTGCCAGCAGCCTAGCCAAGAACACTGAAGCTTTCTTT.

The CDR3 DNA follows: TGTGCCAGTAGTTACGGACTGCCTGATACGCAGTATTTT. Encoded protein: CASSYGLPDTQYF. This chain links TRBV19 with TRBJ2-3, with D perhaps TRBD2 (5 bases). Germline CDR1 reads LNHDA; CDR2 reads SQIVND (reference sequence). This CDR3 region has 13 residues. The V end was cut by 5 bases, the J end by 6 bases, with 12 bases between.

This clone was recorded once. J is TRBJ2-2 and V is TRBV27, with TRBD2 matching 10 bases. The CDR3 runs 15 residues. After removal of 4 bases from V and 6 bases from J, the junction contained 5 bases not matched to a gene. Looked up from germline, CDR1 is MNHEY and CDR2 is SMNVEV (reference sequence). The CDR3 is CASSWTSGLAGELFF. CDR3 sequence (DNA): TGTGCCAGCAGTTGGACTAGCGGTCTGGCCGGGGAGCTGTTTTTT.

The V call is TRBV10-3, the J call TRBJ2-2; 11 nucleotides agree with TRBD1. The V gene's germline CDR1 is ENHRY and CDR2 SYGVKD. With V trimmed by 5 bases and J by 7 bases, 6 bases remained unmatched. The CDR3 extends over 15 amino acids. The CDR3 here is CAISPGTGGDGELFF. The CDR3 region has the DNA TGTGCCATCAGTCCCGGGACAGGGGGTGACGGGGAGCTGTTTTTT.